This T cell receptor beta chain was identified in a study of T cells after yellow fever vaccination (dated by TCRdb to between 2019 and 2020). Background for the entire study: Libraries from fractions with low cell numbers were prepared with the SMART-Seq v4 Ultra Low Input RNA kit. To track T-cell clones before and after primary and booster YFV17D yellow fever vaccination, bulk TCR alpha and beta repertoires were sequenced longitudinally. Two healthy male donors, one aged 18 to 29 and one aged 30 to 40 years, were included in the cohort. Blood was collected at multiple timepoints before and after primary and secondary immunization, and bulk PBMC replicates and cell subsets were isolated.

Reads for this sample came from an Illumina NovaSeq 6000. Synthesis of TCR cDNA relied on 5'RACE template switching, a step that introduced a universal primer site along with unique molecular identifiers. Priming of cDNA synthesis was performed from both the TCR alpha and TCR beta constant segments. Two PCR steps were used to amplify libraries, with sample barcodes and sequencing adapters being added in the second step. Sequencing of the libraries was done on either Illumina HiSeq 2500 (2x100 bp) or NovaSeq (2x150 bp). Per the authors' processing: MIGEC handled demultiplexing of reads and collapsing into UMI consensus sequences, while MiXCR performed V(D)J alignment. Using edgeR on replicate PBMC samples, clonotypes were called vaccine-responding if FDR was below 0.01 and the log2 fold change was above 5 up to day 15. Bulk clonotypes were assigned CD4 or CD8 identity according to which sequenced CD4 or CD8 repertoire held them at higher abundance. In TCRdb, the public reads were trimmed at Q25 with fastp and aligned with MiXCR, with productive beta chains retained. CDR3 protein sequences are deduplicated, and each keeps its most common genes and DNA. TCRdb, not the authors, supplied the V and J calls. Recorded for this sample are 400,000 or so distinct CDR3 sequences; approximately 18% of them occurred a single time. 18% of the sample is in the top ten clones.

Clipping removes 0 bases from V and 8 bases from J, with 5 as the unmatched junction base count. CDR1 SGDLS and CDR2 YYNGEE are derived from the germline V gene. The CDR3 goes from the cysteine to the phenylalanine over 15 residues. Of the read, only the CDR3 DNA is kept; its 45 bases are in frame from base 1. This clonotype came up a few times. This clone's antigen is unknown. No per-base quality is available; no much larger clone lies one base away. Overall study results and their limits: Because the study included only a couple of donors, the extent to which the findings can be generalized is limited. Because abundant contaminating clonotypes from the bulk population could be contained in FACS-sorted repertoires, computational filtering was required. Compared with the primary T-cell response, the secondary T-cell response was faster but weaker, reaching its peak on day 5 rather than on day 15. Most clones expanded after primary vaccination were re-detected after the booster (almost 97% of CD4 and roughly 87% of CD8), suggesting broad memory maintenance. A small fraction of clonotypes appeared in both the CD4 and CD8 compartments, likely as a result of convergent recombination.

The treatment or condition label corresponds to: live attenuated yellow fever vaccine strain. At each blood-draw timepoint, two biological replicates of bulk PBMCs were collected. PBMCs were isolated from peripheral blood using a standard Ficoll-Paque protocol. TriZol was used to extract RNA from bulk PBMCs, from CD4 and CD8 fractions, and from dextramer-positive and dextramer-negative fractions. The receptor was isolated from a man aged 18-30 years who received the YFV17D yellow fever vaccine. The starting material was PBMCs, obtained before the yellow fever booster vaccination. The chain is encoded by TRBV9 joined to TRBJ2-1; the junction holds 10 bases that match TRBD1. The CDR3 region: CASSVEGQGKDEQFF. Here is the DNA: TGTGCCAGCAGCGTAGAGGGACAGGGGAAGGATGAGCAGTTCTTC.